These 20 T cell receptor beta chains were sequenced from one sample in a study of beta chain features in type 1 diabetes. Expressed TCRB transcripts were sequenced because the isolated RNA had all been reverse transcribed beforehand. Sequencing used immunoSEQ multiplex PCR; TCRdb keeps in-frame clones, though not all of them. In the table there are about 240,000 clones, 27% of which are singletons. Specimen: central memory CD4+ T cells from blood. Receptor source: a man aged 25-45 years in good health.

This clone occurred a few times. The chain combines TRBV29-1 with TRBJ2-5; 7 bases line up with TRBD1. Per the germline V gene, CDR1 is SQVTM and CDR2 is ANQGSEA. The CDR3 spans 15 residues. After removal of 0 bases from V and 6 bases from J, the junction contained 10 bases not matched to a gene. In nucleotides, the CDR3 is TGCAGCGTTGAAGATCCAGAGACAGGGTCGAAGACCCAGTACTTC. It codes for CSVEDPETGSKTQYF. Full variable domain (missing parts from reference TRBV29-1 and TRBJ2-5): SAVISQKPSRDICQRGTSLTIQCQVDSQVTMMFWYRQQPGQSLTLIATANQGSEATYESGFVIDKFPISRPNLTFSTLTVSNMSPEDSSIYLCSVEDPETGSKTQYFGPGTRLLVL.

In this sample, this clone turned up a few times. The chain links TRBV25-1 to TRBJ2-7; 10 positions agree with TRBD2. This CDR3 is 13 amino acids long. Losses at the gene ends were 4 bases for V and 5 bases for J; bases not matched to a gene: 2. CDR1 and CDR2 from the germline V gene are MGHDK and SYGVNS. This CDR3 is CASSASGSNEQYF. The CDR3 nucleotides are TGTGCCAGCAGTGCTAGCGGGAGCAACGAGCAGTACTTC.

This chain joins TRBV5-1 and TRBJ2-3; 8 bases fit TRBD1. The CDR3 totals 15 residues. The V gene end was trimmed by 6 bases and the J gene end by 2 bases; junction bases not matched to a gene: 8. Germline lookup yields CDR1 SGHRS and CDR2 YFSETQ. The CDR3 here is CASTNHRGDTDTQYF. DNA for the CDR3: TGCGCCAGCACCAACCACAGGGGGGACACAGATACGCAGTATTTT.

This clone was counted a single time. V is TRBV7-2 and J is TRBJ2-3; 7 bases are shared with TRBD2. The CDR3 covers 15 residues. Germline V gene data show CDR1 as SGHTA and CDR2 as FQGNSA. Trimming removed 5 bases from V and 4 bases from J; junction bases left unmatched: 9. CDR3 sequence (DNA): TGTGCCAGCAGCCCCTTGGGACTATTGGCAGATACGCAGTATTTT. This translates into CASSPLGLLADTQYF. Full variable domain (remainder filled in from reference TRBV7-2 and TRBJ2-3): GAGVSQSPSNKVTEKGKDVELRCDPISGHTALYWYRQSLGQGLEFLIYFQGNSAPDKSGLPSDRFSAERTGGSVSTLTIQRTQQEDSAVYLCASSPLGLLADTQYFGPGTRLTVL.

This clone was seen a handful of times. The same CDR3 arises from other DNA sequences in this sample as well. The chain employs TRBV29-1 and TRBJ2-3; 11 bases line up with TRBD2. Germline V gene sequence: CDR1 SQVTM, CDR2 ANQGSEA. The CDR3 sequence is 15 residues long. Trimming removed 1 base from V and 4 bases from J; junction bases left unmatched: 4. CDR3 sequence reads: CSVEGLAGGADTQYF. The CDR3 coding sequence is TGCAGCGTTGAAGGGCTAGCGGGAGGTGCAGATACGCAGTATTTT.

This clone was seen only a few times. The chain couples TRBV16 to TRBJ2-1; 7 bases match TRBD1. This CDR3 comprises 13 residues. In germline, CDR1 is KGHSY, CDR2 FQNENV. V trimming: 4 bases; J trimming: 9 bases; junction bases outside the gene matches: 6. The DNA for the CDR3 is TGTGCCAGCAGCCTCGACAGGGCTGGTGAGCAGTTCTTC. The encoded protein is CASSLDRAGEQFF.

The CDR3 nucleotides read TGTGCCTGGAGTGTGGGACAGTCCTACGAGCAGTACTTC. Translated, it gives CAWSVGQSYEQYF. This chain links TRBV30 with TRBJ2-7, with 7 bases lining up with TRBD1. The CDR3 loop spans 13 amino acids. The germline CDR1 and CDR2 sequences are GTSNPN and SVGIG (reference sequence). V shed 0 bases and J 1 base; nucleotides not matched to a gene: 0.

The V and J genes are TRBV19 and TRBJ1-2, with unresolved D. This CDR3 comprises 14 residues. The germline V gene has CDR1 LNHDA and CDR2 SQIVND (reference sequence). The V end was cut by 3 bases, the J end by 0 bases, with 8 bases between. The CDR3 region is CASSISGSNYGYTF. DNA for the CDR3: TGTGCCAGTAGTATCTCCGGATCTAACTATGGCTACACCTTC.

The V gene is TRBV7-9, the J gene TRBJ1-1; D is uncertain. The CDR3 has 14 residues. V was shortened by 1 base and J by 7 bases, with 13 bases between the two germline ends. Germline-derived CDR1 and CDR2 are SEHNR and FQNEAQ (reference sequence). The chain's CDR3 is CASSLDIFGGEAFF. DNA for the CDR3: TGTGCCAGCAGCTTAGACATCTTCGGCGGTGAAGCTTTCTTT. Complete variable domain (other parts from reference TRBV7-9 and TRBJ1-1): DTGVSQNPRHKITKRGQNVTFRCDPISEHNRLYWYRQTLGQGPEFLTYFQNEAQLEKSRLLSDRFSAERPKGSFSTLEIQRTEQGDSAMYLCASSLDIFGGEAFFGQGTRLTVV.

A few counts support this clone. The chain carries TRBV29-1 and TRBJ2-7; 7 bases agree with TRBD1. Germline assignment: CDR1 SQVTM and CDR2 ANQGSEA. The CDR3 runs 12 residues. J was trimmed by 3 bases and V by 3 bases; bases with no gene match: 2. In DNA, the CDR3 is TGCAGCGTTGAGGGACAGAACTACGAGCAGTACTTC. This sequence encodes CSVEGQNYEQYF.

The CDR3 bases are TGTGCCAGCAGTGCGTGGACAGGGGACATTCAGTACTTC. Translated: CASSAWTGDIQYF. The chain joins TRBV2 to TRBJ2-4, with TRBD1 matching 9 bases. V was pared by 4 bases and J by 8 bases, with 3 bases of the junction left unmatched. Germline V gene lookup returns CDR1 SNHLY and CDR2 FYNNEI. The CDR3 is 13 amino acids.

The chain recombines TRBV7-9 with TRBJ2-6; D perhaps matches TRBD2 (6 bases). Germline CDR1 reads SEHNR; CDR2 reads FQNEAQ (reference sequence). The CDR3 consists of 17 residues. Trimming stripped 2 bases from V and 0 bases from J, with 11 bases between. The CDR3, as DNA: TGTGCCAGCAGCTTATTTGCGGGAAACTCTGGGGCCAACGTCCTGACTTTC. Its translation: CASSLFAGNSGANVLTF.

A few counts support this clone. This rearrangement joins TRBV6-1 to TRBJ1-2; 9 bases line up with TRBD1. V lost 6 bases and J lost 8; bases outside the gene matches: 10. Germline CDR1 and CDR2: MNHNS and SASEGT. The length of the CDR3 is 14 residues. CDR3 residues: CASSMEGTGYGYTF. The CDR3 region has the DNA TGTGCCAGCAGCATGGAAGGGACAGGGTACGGCTACACCTTC.

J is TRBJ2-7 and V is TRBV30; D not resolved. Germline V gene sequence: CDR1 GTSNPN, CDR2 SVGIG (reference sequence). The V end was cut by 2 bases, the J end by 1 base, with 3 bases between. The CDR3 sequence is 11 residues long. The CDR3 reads CAWSFSYEQYF. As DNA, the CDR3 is TGTGCCTGGAGTTTTTCCTACGAGCAGTACTTC.

CDR3 sequence (DNA): TGTGCCAGCAGCCCTCAGCGGGATAGTACAGATGAGCAGTTCTTC. Protein: CASSPQRDSTDEQFF. The genes are TRBV7-9 and TRBJ2-1, with 7 positions matching TRBD2. CDR3 length: 15 amino acids. V shed 5 bases and J 8 bases; nucleotides not matched to a gene: 12. CDR1 is SEHNR, CDR2 FQNEAQ, per germline (reference sequence).

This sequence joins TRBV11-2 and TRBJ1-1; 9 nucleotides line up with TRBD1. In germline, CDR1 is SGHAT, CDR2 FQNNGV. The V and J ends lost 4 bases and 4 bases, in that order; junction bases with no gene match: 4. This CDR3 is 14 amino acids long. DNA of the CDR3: TGTGCCAGCAGCTCCACAGGGGGCGTCACTGAAGCTTTCTTT. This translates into CASSSTGGVTEAFF.

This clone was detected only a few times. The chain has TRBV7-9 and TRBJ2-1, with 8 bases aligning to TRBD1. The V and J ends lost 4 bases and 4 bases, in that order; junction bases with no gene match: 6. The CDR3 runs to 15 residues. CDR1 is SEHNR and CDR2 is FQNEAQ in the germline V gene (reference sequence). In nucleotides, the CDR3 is TGTGCCAGCAGCTCGGGACAGGCCACATACAATGAGCAGTTCTTC. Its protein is CASSSGQATYNEQFF.

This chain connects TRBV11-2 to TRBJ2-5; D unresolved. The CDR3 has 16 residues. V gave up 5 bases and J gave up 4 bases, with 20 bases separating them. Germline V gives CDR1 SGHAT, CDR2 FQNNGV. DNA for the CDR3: TGTGCCAGCAGCCCGCTACAACTTACTTTCATAGAGACCCAGTACTTC. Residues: CASSPLQLTFIETQYF.

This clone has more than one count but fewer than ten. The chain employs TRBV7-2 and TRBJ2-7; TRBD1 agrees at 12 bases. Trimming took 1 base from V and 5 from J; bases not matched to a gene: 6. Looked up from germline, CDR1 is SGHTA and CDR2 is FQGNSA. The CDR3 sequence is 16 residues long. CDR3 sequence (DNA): TGTGCCAGCAGCTTAGTATTGGGGACAGGGGGCGACGAGCAGTACTTC. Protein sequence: CASSLVLGTGGDEQYF.

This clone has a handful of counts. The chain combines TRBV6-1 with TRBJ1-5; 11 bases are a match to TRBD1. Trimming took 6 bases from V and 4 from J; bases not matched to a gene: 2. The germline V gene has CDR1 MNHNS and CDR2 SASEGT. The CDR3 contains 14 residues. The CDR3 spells CASSGTGGNQPQHF. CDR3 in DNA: TGTGCCAGCAGCGGGACAGGGGGGAATCAGCCCCAGCATTTT.